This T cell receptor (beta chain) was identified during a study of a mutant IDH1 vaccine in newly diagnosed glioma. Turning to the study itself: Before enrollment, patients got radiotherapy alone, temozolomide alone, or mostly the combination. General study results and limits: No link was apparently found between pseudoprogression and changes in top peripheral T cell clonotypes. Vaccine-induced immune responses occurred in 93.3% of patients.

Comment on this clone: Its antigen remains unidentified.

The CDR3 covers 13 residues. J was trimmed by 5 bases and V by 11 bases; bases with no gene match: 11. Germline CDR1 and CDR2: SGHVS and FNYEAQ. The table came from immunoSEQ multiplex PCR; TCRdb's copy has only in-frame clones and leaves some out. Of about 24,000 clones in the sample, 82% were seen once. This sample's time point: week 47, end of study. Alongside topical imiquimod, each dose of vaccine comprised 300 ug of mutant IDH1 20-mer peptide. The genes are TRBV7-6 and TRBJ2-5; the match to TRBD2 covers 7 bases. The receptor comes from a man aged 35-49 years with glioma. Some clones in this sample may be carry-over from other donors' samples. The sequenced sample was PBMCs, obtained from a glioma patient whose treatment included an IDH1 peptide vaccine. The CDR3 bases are TGTGCCGGGGGGGTGGTCCCTTGGGAGACCCAGTACTTC. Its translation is CAGGVVPWETQYF.